The rows below give T cell receptor beta chains drawn from one sample of a study of beta chain features in type 1 diabetes. Data came from immunoSEQ multiplex PCR; TCRdb stores just in-frame clones and leaves some out. The data contain some 200,000 clones, 16% of them singletons. Sequenced: naive CD4+ T cells from blood. The origin of the receptors is a man aged 25 to 45 with type 1 diabetes. Each CDR3 is given with its conserved first and last residue. A D gene is named only where the DNA matches it firmly.

d_call: -; j_call: TRBJ2-4; v_call: TRBV9; cdr3_aa: CASSLLQGGATQYF
d_call: -; j_call: TRBJ2-7; v_call: TRBV5-1; cdr3_aa: CASSGGDYEQYF
d_call: -; j_call: TRBJ2-7; v_call: TRBV27; cdr3_aa: CASSPRGGTGISYEQYF
d_call: -; j_call: TRBJ1-1; v_call: TRBV30; cdr3_aa: CAFSPHMNTEAFF
d_call: -; j_call: TRBJ1-1; v_call: TRBV7-2; cdr3_aa: CASSLVVSLGITEAFF
d_call: TRBD2; j_call: TRBJ2-1; v_call: TRBV7-2; cdr3_aa: CASSKLTSGTENEQFF
d_call: TRBD2; j_call: TRBJ2-5; v_call: TRBV7-3; cdr3_aa: CASSPRLAGEETQYF
d_call: -; j_call: TRBJ2-4; v_call: TRBV4-2; cdr3_aa: CASRRDRSNYIQYF
d_call: TRBD1; j_call: TRBJ2-1; v_call: TRBV7-2; cdr3_aa: CASSLGQGYYNEQFF
d_call: TRBD2; j_call: TRBJ2-3; v_call: TRBV9; cdr3_aa: CASSPGLLPTDTQYF
d_call: TRBD1; j_call: TRBJ1-4; v_call: TRBV29-1; cdr3_aa: CSVEGDRGGEKLFF
d_call: -; j_call: TRBJ2-3; v_call: TRBV10-3; cdr3_aa: CAISAKTSEATDTQYF
d_call: TRBD1; j_call: TRBJ2-7; v_call: TRBV5-1; cdr3_aa: CASSFGTGIYEQYF
d_call: -; j_call: TRBJ2-1; v_call: TRBV28; cdr3_aa: CASSLGGQKAEQFF
d_call: TRBD2; j_call: TRBJ2-1; v_call: TRBV7-2; cdr3_aa: CASSPKGLAGAWNEQFF
d_call: -; j_call: TRBJ2-5; v_call: TRBV10-3; cdr3_aa: CAISGAGEETQYF
d_call: -; j_call: TRBJ2-1; v_call: TRBV7-9; cdr3_aa: CASSFGRARNDEQFF
d_call: TRBD2; j_call: TRBJ2-2; v_call: TRBV9; cdr3_aa: CASSVVAGNGELFF
d_call: TRBD1; j_call: TRBJ2-1; v_call: TRBV7-2; cdr3_aa: CASSLTGTGNNEQFF
d_call: -; j_call: TRBJ2-5; v_call: TRBV30; cdr3_aa: CAWIPGHGGSIETQYF
d_call: -; j_call: TRBJ2-1; v_call: TRBV6-1; cdr3_aa: CASKPGASGRDEQFF
d_call: -; j_call: TRBJ2-1; v_call: TRBV7-2; cdr3_aa: CASSLAFGGYNEQFF
d_call: TRBD2; j_call: TRBJ2-3; v_call: TRBV5-6; cdr3_aa: CASSRTSGSHPDQYF
d_call: TRBD2; j_call: TRBJ2-7; v_call: TRBV7-9; cdr3_aa: CASSLLGGSNEQYF
d_call: -; j_call: TRBJ1-4; v_call: TRBV23-1; cdr3_aa: CASSQGQNVEKLFF
d_call: TRBD2; j_call: TRBJ2-3; v_call: TRBV9; cdr3_aa: CASSVLAGVTDTQYF
d_call: -; j_call: TRBJ2-1; v_call: TRBV4-2; cdr3_aa: CASSQSTGSSYNEQFF
d_call: -; j_call: TRBJ2-2; v_call: TRBV6-5; cdr3_aa: CASSFLSGELFF
d_call: -; j_call: TRBJ2-5; v_call: TRBV7-8; cdr3_aa: CASSLGLIQETQYF
d_call: -; j_call: TRBJ1-2; v_call: TRBV7-9; cdr3_aa: CASSLGQTVNYGYTF
d_call: TRBD2; j_call: TRBJ2-7; v_call: TRBV4-2; cdr3_aa: CASSQDAALAGEIRYEQYF
d_call: TRBD2; j_call: TRBJ2-1; v_call: TRBV30; cdr3_aa: CAWTSGDNEQFF
d_call: -; j_call: TRBJ2-3; v_call: TRBV7-2; cdr3_aa: CASSLIGGSSDTQYF
d_call: TRBD2; j_call: TRBJ2-2; v_call: TRBV5-1; cdr3_aa: CASSELADDTGELFF
d_call: TRBD1; j_call: TRBJ2-7; v_call: TRBV23-1; cdr3_aa: CASTLIPGQGSHEQYF
d_call: -; j_call: TRBJ2-1; v_call: TRBV2; cdr3_aa: CASSEEVAYNEQFF
d_call: TRBD2; j_call: TRBJ2-6; v_call: TRBV30; cdr3_aa: CAWSTLRTSGRIPGANVLTF
d_call: TRBD2; j_call: TRBJ2-5; v_call: TRBV11-2; cdr3_aa: CASHVAGGETQYF
d_call: -; j_call: TRBJ2-5; v_call: TRBV18; cdr3_aa: CASSPPGPETQYF
d_call: -; j_call: TRBJ2-1; v_call: TRBV27; cdr3_aa: CASSFFGDNEQFF
d_call: -; j_call: TRBJ1-1; v_call: TRBV7-3; cdr3_aa: CASSRGMNTEAFF
d_call: -; j_call: TRBJ2-6; v_call: TRBV29-1; cdr3_aa: CSVYLAGANVLTF
d_call: -; j_call: TRBJ1-5; v_call: TRBV2; cdr3_aa: CASSDTGNQPQHF
d_call: TRBD1; j_call: TRBJ1-5; v_call: TRBV5-6; cdr3_aa: CASSRTGLGQPQHF
d_call: -; j_call: TRBJ2-5; v_call: TRBV4-2; cdr3_aa: CASSQTDQETQYF
d_call: -; j_call: TRBJ2-5; v_call: TRBV5-1; cdr3_aa: CASSLEQGSRETQYF
d_call: -; j_call: TRBJ2-4; v_call: TRBV19; cdr3_aa: CASSIRDNWDIQYF